The T cell receptor (beta chain) under discussion was sequenced for a study of CD8 T cells in ankylosing spondylitis. By sample fraction, this clonotype is medium-sized. The germline gives CDR1 SGDLS, CDR2 YYNGEE. This CDR3 comprises 15 residues. With V trimmed by 4 bases and J by 7 bases, 6 bases remained unmatched. Libraries for TCR beta were made by quantitative 5'-RACE with molecular barcodes. Each CDR3 protein is one row after TCRdb ran MiXCR on the 5' RACE reads. The data show about 7,900 distinct CDR3 sequences, 3% to 5% seen once. Sequencing input: blood, either unsorted or a sorted T cell fraction (not recorded which). This chain connects TRBV9 to TRBJ2-1; 12 bases agree with TRBD2. This TCR was sampled from a female donor with ankylosing spondylitis or in good health (not recorded which). In DNA, the CDR3 is TGTGCCAGCAGCCCCCCGACTAGCGGGGGTAATGAGCAGTTCTTC. It is translated as CASSPPTSGGNEQFF.